The following is a T cell receptor (beta chain) sequence with its context. As yet, its antigen is unknown. At one boundary the junction diverges from the germline segment, which might be a read error. This sample was included in a study of T cell repertoires and HLA-DP antigens. Primers targeted 54 TRBV and 13 TRBJ segments. Here immunoSEQ multiplex PCR was the method, and the copy in TCRdb shows in-frame clones only, minus some. The table lists around 70,000 clones, just under 80% of them singletons. Germline V gives CDR1 KGHSH, CDR2 LQKENI. The CDR3 runs to 15 residues. The sequencing sample was made of CD4+ T cells from PBMCs. This receptor was taken from a man aged 55 to 70 in good health and CMV-seronegative. The rearrangement joins TRBV18 to TRBJ2-1, with 9 bases that match TRBD1. The CDR3 loop is CASSPRTGERDEQFF. The CDR3 DNA reads as TGTGCCAGCTCCCCACGGACAGGGGAAAGGGATGAGCAGTTCTTC.